This record looks at one T cell receptor (beta chain) sequence and its context. The sample belongs to a study of molecular identifiers for immune sequencing clone quantification. Study-level information: Naive CD8 cell RNA, from roughly 20,000 or 100,000 cells, was split five ways in replicates, with four sequenced.

Listed TCR primers and previously described methods were used for bulk TCR libraries. From the PCR reads, TCRdb called clonotypes with MiXCR, one entry per CDR3 protein. The profile shows approximately 590,000 distinct CDR3 sequences, about 25% of them singletons. Sorted cells numbering roughly 19,000 to 1,000,000, with 10%, 30% or 50% RNA, yielded the naive CD8 libraries. The CDR3 covers 13 residues. Trimming stripped 5 bases from V and 6 bases from J, with 11 bases between. Germline V gives CDR1 MDHEN, CDR2 SYDVKM. This TCR was recovered from a human donor in good health. Some libraries in this study had Jurkat cell RNA spiked in. Sequencing used naive CD8+ T cells from blood, with Jurkat cell RNA spiked in. Sample subset: FACS-sorted CD8+CD4-CCR7+CD45RA+ naive T cells. The rearrangement links TRBV28 to TRBJ2-1, with D unresolved. Here the CDR3 reads CASSPHNGNEQFF. CDR3 DNA sequence: TGTGCCAGCAGTCCCCATAATGGCAATGAGCAGTTCTTC.